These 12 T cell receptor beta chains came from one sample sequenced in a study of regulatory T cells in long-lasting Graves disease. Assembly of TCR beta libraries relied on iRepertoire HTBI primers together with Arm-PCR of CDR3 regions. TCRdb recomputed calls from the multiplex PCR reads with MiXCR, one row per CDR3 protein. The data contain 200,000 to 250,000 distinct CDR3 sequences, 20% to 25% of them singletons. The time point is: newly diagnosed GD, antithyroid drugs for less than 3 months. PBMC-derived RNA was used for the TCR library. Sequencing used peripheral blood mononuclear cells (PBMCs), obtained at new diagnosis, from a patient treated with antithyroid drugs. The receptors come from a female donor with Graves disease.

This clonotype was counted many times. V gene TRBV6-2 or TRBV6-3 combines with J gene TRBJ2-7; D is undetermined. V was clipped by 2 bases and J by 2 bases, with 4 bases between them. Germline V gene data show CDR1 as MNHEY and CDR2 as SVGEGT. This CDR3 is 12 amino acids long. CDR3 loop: CASSYATYEQYF. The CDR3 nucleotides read TGTGCCAGCAGTTACGCAACCTACGAGCAGTACTTC.

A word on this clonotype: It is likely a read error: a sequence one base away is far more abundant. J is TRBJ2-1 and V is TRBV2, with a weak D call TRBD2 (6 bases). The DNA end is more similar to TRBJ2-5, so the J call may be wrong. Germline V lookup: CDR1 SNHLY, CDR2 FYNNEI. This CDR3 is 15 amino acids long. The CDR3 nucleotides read TGTGCCAGCAGTGTTCGGGTTAGCGGCCAAGAGACCCAGTACTTC. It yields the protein CASSVRVSGQETQYF.

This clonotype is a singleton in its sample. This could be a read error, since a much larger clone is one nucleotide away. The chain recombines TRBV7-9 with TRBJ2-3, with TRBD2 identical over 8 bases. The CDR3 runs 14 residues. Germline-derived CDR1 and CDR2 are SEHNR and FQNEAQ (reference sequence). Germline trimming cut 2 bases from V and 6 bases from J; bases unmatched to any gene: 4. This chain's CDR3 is CASSLSGGPDTQYF. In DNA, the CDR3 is TGTGCCAGCAGCTTATCGGGGGGGCCGGATACGCAGTATTTT.

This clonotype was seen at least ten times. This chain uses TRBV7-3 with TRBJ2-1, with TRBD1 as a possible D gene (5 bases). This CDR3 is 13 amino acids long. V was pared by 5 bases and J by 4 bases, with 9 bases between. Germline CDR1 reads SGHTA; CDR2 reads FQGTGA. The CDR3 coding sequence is TGTGCCAGCAGCATCGGACATTACAATGAGCAGTTCTTC. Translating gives CASSIGHYNEQFF.

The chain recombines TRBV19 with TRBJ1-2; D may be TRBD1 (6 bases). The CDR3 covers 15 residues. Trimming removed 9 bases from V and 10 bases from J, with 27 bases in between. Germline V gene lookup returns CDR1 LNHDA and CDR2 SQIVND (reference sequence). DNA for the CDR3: TGTGCCAGCAAACAGGGATTGGTCTATAACGATGACTACACCTTC. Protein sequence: CASKQGLVYNDDYTF. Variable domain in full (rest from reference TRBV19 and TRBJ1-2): DGGITQSPKYLFRKEGQNVTLSCEQNLNHDAMYWYRQDPGQGLRLIYYSQIVNDFQKGDIAEGYSVSREKKESFPLTVTSAQKNPTAFYLCASKQGLVYNDDYTFGSGTRLTVV.

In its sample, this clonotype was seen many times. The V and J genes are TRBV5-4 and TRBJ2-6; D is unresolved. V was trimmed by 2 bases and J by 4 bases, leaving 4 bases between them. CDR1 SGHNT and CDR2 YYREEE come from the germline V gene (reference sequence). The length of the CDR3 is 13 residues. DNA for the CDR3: TGTGCCAGCAGCTTTTTAGGGGCCAACGTCCTGACTTTC. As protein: CASSFLGANVLTF.

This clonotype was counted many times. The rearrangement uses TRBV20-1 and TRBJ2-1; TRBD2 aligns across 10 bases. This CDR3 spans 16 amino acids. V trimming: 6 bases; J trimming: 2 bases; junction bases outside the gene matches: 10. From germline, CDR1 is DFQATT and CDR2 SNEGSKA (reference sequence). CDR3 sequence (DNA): TGCAGTGCCGAGGAGAGCGGGAGGGTCGCCTACAATGAGCAGTTCTTC. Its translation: CSAEESGRVAYNEQFF.

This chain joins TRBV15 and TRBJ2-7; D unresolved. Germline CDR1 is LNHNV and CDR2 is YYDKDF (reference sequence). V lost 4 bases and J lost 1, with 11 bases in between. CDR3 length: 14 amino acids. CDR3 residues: CATSIGPLSYEQYF. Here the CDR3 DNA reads TGTGCCACCAGCATCGGTCCCCTTTCCTACGAGCAGTACTTC.

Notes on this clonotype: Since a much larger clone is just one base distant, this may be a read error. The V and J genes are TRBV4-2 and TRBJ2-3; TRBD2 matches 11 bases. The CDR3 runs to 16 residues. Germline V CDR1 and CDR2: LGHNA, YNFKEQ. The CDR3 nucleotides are TGTGCCAGCAGCCTCGCTAGCGGGGGGAGCACAGATATGCAGTATTTT. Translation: CASSLASGGSTDMQYF.

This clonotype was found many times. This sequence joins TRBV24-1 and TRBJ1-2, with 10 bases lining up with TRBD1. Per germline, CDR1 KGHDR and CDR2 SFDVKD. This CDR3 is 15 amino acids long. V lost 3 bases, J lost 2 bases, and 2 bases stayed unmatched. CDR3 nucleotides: TGTGCCACCAGTGATCAGGACAGGGGGAACTATGGCTACACCTTC. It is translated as CATSDQDRGNYGYTF.

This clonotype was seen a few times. The CDR3 nucleotides are TGTGCCAGCGGAGTCGGGAGAGGCTATGGCTACACCTTC. Amino acid sequence: CASGVGRGYGYTF. This chain uses TRBV27 with TRBJ1-2; D gene ambiguous. There are 13 residues in the CDR3. The germline CDR1 and CDR2 sequences are MNHEY and SMNVEV (reference sequence). V shed 8 bases and J shed 4 bases, with 14 bases lying between them.

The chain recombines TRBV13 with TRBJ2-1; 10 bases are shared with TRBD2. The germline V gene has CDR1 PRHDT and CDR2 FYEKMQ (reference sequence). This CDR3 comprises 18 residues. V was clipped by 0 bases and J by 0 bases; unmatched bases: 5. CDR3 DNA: TGTGCCAGCAGCTTAGGACTAGCGGGACAGAGCTCCTACAATGAGCAGTTCTTC. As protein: CASSLGLAGQSSYNEQFF. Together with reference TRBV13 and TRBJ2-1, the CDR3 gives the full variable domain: AAGVIQSPRHLIKEKRETATLKCYPIPRHDTVYWYQQGPGQDPQFLISFYEKMQSDKGSIPDRFSAQQFSDYHSELNMSSLELGDSALYFCASSLGLAGQSSYNEQFFGPGTRLTVL.